The next 10 T cell receptor beta chains were all read from a single sample in a study of T-cell memory formation after mild COVID-19. MiXCR, run by TCRdb on the 5' RACE reads, gives a single entry per CDR3 protein. The data show around 300,000 distinct CDR3 sequences, around 15% seen once. The sequenced material came from PBMCs or a T cell subset sorted from them (not recorded which). Every receptor here comes from a man aged 18-30 years who had mild COVID-19 (a few samples of this study predate the infection). Cell type and time point are not known.

Ten or more counts support this clonotype. The chain links TRBV6-5 to TRBJ2-3; D may match TRBD1 or TRBD2 (6 bases each). This CDR3 spans 19 amino acids. V was cut by 2 bases and J by 0 bases, with 21 bases left in between. The germline gives CDR1 MNHEY, CDR2 SVGAGI. The CDR3 bases are TGTGCCAGCAGTTACAAGGGAGGTCCACTGACAGGCAGCACAGATACGCAGTATTTT. Its protein product is CASSYKGGPLTGSTDTQYF.

This clonotype showed up just a few times. The V call is TRBV7-2, the J call TRBJ2-5; 7 nucleotides match TRBD2. Germline-derived CDR1 and CDR2 are SGHTA and FQGNSA. The trim removed 2 bases at V and 2 bases at J, leaving 2 bases unmatched. The CDR3 runs 14 residues. The CDR3 nucleotides read TGTGCCAGCAGCTTAATCGGGGGGCAAGAGACCCAGTACTTC. Residues: CASSLIGGQETQYF.

The V call is TRBV29-1, the J call TRBJ1-2, with no clear D. Trimming pared 5 bases from V and 0 bases from J, leaving 7 bases between. There are 12 residues in the CDR3. The V gene's germline CDR1 is SQVTM and CDR2 ANQGSEA. CDR3 protein: CSVKKTNYGYTF. The CDR3 bases are TGCAGCGTTAAGAAGACTAACTATGGCTACACCTTC.

This clonotype came up a few times. This sequence joins TRBV6-6 and TRBJ2-2, with D possibly matching TRBD1 (6 bases). The germline V gene has CDR1 MNHNY and CDR2 SVGAGI (reference sequence). V was pared by 6 bases and J by 7 bases, with 15 bases between. The CDR3 sequence is 14 residues long. CDR3 sequence reads: CASSPRGYGGELFF. Written as DNA, the CDR3 is TGTGCCAGCAGCCCGAGGGGGTACGGCGGGGAGCTGTTTTTT.

The J gene is TRBJ1-2, the V gene TRBV12-3 or TRBV12-4, with unresolved D. The CDR3 extends over 12 amino acids. V lost 0 bases to trimming and J lost 7 bases, with 6 bases between them. CDR3 DNA sequence: TGTGCCAGCAGTTTAGCGCTGGGTGGCTACACCTTC. It yields the protein CASSLALGGYTF.

There are a few counts of this clonotype. This chain links TRBV3-1 with TRBJ1-3; D unresolved. Germline lookup yields CDR1 LGHDT and CDR2 YNNKEL (reference sequence). The CDR3 has 14 residues. Between the trimmed V and J ends, which lost 1 base and 4 bases, there was a span of 8 bases. CDR3 residues: CASSQGGGGNTIYF. The CDR3 coding sequence is TGTGCCAGCAGCCAAGGCGGAGGAGGAAACACCATATATTTT.

In this sample, this clonotype turned up a few times. This chain links TRBV5-1 with TRBJ1-3, with 8 bases that match TRBD1. The V gene end was trimmed by 1 base and the J gene end by 4 bases; junction bases not matched to a gene: 7. The length of the CDR3 is 16 residues. Germline CDR1 SGHRS, CDR2 YFSETQ. CDR3: CASSLWGQVNGNTIYF. As DNA, the CDR3 is TGCGCCAGCAGCTTGTGGGGACAGGTGAACGGAAACACCATATATTTT.

The V gene is TRBV20-1, the J gene TRBJ1-2; the D gene is possibly TRBD1 (6 bases). Germline-derived CDR1 and CDR2 are DFQATT and SNEGSKA (reference sequence). The CDR3 covers 14 residues. Trimming cost V 6 bases and J 8 bases, with 22 bases left between them. CDR3 DNA sequence: TGCAGTGCAAGACGACAGGCCGGATGGAGGGGCTACACCTTC. This codes for CSARRQAGWRGYTF.

This chain uses TRBV4-1 with TRBJ2-5, with D unclear. This CDR3 contains 14 residues. V gave up 1 base and J gave up 3 bases, with 9 bases separating them. CDR1 and CDR2 (germline): MGHRA, YSYEKL. The CDR3 sequence: CASSQVGVKETQYF. CDR3 sequence (DNA): TGCGCCAGCAGCCAAGTCGGAGTGAAAGAGACCCAGTACTTC.

Ten or more counts support this clonotype. This chain connects TRBV5-1 to TRBJ2-5, with D possibly TRBD2 on 6 matching bases. Germline CDR1 SGHRS, CDR2 YFSETQ. V lost 2 bases, J lost 4 bases, and 9 bases lay in between. The CDR3 totals 13 residues. Here the CDR3 reads CASSFWGGETQYF. The CDR3 DNA reads as TGCGCCAGCAGCTTTTGGGGAGGAGAGACCCAGTACTTC.